Following are 21 T cell receptor beta chains from one sample sequenced in a study of shared T cell receptors in the human thymus. Clones were read by immunoSEQ multiplex PCR, and TCRdb kept only the in-frame ones, dropping some. The sample holds about 660,000 clones, 88% seen once. This sample also belongs to another study, concerning human thymus T cells.

Sequencing used thymocytes. Receptor source: a boy under two years old with a congenital heart defect.

Only one count was recorded for this clone. The chain employs TRBV28 and TRBJ2-1; 7 bases fit TRBD1. The CDR3 spans 12 residues. Germline CDR1 is MDHEN and CDR2 is SYDVKM. V trimming: 9 bases; J trimming: 9 bases; junction bases outside the gene matches: 8. The chain's CDR3 is CASSFDRVEQFF. In nucleotides, the CDR3 is TGTGCCAGTTCATTTGACAGGGTTGAGCAGTTCTTC.

The chain couples TRBV20-1 to TRBJ1-2; D not certain. Germline V gives CDR1 DFQATT, CDR2 SNEGSKA (reference sequence). The CDR3 sequence is 11 residues long. The CDR3 DNA is TGCAGCGGAGACGACCCCTATGGCTACACCTTC. It yields the protein CSGDDPYGYTF.

The V gene is TRBV28, the J gene TRBJ1-2; possibly TRBD1 for D (6 bases). CDR1 and CDR2 from the germline V gene are MDHEN and SYDVKM. The germline V and J ends were trimmed by 6 bases and 5 bases, with 16 bases remaining between them. The CDR3 length is 14 residues. The CDR3 DNA reads as TGTGCCAGCAGGCCCGGACAGCTCTTTTATGGCTACACCTTC. It codes for CASRPGQLFYGYTF.

V and J are TRBV9 and TRBJ2-1; 7 bases fit TRBD1. The germline V gene has CDR1 SGDLS and CDR2 YYNGEE. The CDR3 has 17 amino acids. Germline trimming cut 0 bases from V and 6 bases from J; bases unmatched to any gene: 12. The CDR3 DNA sequence: TGTGCCAGCAGCGTAGGACAAGGGGGCGGTGGGTTCAATGAGCAGTTCTTC. Translation gives CASSVGQGGGGFNEQFF.

This clone has only a few counts. This chain uses TRBV10-2 with TRBJ2-7, with unresolved D. Germline V gene data show CDR1 as WSHSY and CDR2 as SAAADI. V was trimmed by 8 bases and J by 4 bases, leaving 15 bases between them. CDR3 length: 13 residues. The CDR3 DNA sequence: TGCGCCAGCTTCCTTCGCGGTGGTTACGAGCAGTACTTC. Translating gives CASFLRGGYEQYF.

The chain recombines TRBV11-2 with TRBJ2-7; 7 positions match TRBD2. The CDR3 totals 14 residues. The ends lost 2 bases at V and 5 bases at J; junction bases unmatched: 6. The germline V gene has CDR1 SGHAT and CDR2 FQNNGV. Here the CDR3 DNA reads TGTGCCAGCAGCTTAATCAAGCGGGACCACGAGCAGTACTTC. This sequence encodes CASSLIKRDHEQYF.

V usage is TRBV29-1 and J usage is TRBJ2-1; D possibly corresponds to TRBD2 (6 bases). The CDR3 loop spans 18 amino acids. V was clipped by 4 bases and J by 6 bases, with 28 bases between them. Germline CDR1 is SQVTM and CDR2 is ANQGSEA. In nucleotides, the CDR3 is TGCAGCGTTGGGCCGGGGGACGGTAGGGACTCCCAGTCCAATGAGCAGTTCTTC. Translation gives CSVGPGDGRDSQSNEQFF.

The chain joins TRBV25-1 to TRBJ2-6, with 7 bases aligning to TRBD1. Germline V lookup: CDR1 MGHDK, CDR2 SYGVNS. V shed 6 bases, J shed 4 bases, and the junction held 15 bases outside the gene matches. CDR3 size: 18 residues. DNA for the CDR3: TGTGCCAGCAGGCAACGGGACAGTGGCTTAGGGGGGGCCAACGTCCTGACTTTC. Translating gives CASRQRDSGLGGANVLTF.

The J gene is TRBJ1-5, the V gene TRBV6-4; 8 nucleotides line up with TRBD1. The ends lost 4 bases at V and 5 bases at J; junction bases unmatched: 7. Germline CDR1 MRHNA, CDR2 SNTAGT. The CDR3 is made up of 15 amino acids. Written as DNA, the CDR3 is TGTGCCAGCAGTGGCCGACAGGGGAGGGATCAGCCCCAGCATTTT. Encoded protein: CASSGRQGRDQPQHF.

The chain employs TRBV7-9 and TRBJ1-4; D perhaps matches TRBD1 (5 bases). The CDR3 contains 14 residues. CDR1 SEHNR and CDR2 FQNEAQ come from the germline V gene (reference sequence). V lost 4 bases to trimming and J lost 3 bases, with 9 bases between them. CDR3 DNA sequence: TGTGCCAGCAGCTCGAGACAGTCTAATGAAAAACTGTTTTTT. Protein product: CASSSRQSNEKLFF. The complete variable domain, with remaining parts taken from reference TRBV7-9 and TRBJ1-4, reads DTGVSQNPRHKITKRGQNVTFRCDPISEHNRLYWYRQTLGQGPEFLTYFQNEAQLEKSRLLSDRFSAERPKGSFSTLEIQRTEQGDSAMYLCASSSRQSNEKLFFGSGTQLSVL.

This chain links TRBV5-1 with TRBJ2-2; tentatively, D is TRBD1 (7 bases). The CDR3 is made up of 15 amino acids. Germline CDR1 SGHRS, CDR2 YFSETQ. The ends were cut back, 4 bases at V and 6 bases at J, with 16 bases in the middle. DNA of the CDR3: TGCGCCAGCAGCCTTCACAGGGGAGGTCCCGGGGAGCTGTTTTTT. It translates to CASSLHRGGPGELFF. Variable domain in full (rest from reference TRBV5-1 and TRBJ2-2): KAGVTQTPRYLIKTRGQQVTLSCSPISGHRSVSWYQQTPGQGLQFLFEYFSETQRNKGNFPGRFSGRQFSNSRSEMNVSTLELGDSALYLCASSLHRGGPGELFFGEGSRLTVL.

This rearrangement joins TRBV7-2 to TRBJ2-2; 8 nucleotides match TRBD2. CDR3 length: 13 residues. V lost 8 bases and J lost 5; bases outside the gene matches: 4. Germline V gene lookup returns CDR1 SGHTA and CDR2 FQGNSA. The CDR3 reads CASGGGRTGELFF. DNA of the CDR3: TGTGCCAGCGGCGGGGGGAGGACCGGGGAGCTGTTTTTT.

The chain couples TRBV29-1 to TRBJ2-1, with D perhaps TRBD2 (5 bases). The CDR3 runs to 11 residues. With 4 bases removed from V and 10 bases from J, the gap between germline ends came to 11 bases. Germline lookup yields CDR1 SQVTM and CDR2 ANQGSEA. CDR3 in amino acids: CSVGLAVEQFF. The CDR3 DNA is TGCAGCGTTGGGCTAGCAGTAGAGCAGTTCTTC.

This sequence joins TRBV7-9 and TRBJ2-6; 9 nucleotides agree with TRBD1. This CDR3 region has 18 residues. CDR1 SEHNR and CDR2 FQNEAQ come from the germline V gene (reference sequence). V gave up 6 bases and J gave up 3 bases; unmatched junction bases: 12. As DNA, the CDR3 is TGTGCCAGCAGTTGTAACACGGGACAGGGTTATGGGGCCAACGTCCTGACTTTC. Translation gives CASSCNTGQGYGANVLTF.

The chain's CDR3 is CASSFSTSGPSYEQYF. CDR3 DNA: TGTGCCAGCAGCTTCTCGACTAGCGGCCCTTCCTACGAGCAGTACTTC. The rearrangement joins TRBV5-4 to TRBJ2-7; 9 bases match TRBD2. Per germline, CDR1 SGHNT and CDR2 YYREEE (reference sequence). After removal of 2 bases from V and 1 base from J, the junction contained 7 bases not matched to a gene. CDR3 length: 16 residues.

The gene calls are TRBV28 and TRBJ2-3; 7 nucleotides agree with TRBD2. The CDR3 sequence is 15 residues long. V lost 3 bases to trimming and J lost 5 bases; unmatched junction nucleotides: 8. CDR1 is MDHEN and CDR2 is SYDVKM in the germline V gene. The CDR3 nucleotides are TGTGCCAGCAGTTTCACCGGGAGGCGGCAAGATACGCAGTATTTT. It encodes CASSFTGRRQDTQYF.

The chain joins TRBV4-1 to TRBJ1-3; 8 bases align to TRBD1. The V and J ends lost 2 bases and 0 bases, in that order; junction bases with no gene match: 18. This CDR3 has 21 amino acids. Germline assignment: CDR1 MGHRA and CDR2 YSYEKL. The CDR3 reads CASSQPRSPAGTGVSGNTIYF. The CDR3 DNA is TGCGCCAGCAGCCAACCCAGGTCTCCGGCCGGGACAGGTGTCTCTGGAAACACCATATATTTT.

V gene TRBV28 combines with J gene TRBJ2-7; 9 nucleotides align to TRBD1. The CDR3 loop spans 14 amino acids. Germline CDR1 is MDHEN and CDR2 is SYDVKM. J lost 6 bases, V lost 4 bases, and 7 bases had no gene match. The CDR3: CASSSRTGDSEQYF. As DNA, the CDR3 is TGTGCCAGCAGTTCCCGGACAGGGGACAGCGAGCAGTACTTC.

This chain uses TRBV11-2 with TRBJ2-7; D is perhaps TRBD2 (5 bases). Germline V gene sequence: CDR1 SGHAT, CDR2 FQNNGV. The CDR3 totals 13 residues. The V and J ends lost 5 bases and 0 bases respectively, with 8 bases between them. CDR3 residues: CASSATISYEQYF. As DNA, the CDR3 is TGTGCCAGCAGCGCGACTATCTCCTACGAGCAGTACTTC.

The V and J genes are TRBV19 and TRBJ2-4; D not certain. Germline assignment: CDR1 LNHDA and CDR2 SQIVND (reference sequence). This CDR3 region has 13 residues. Trimming left V 2 bases short and J 10 bases short, with 12 bases between. The CDR3 protein is CASSILQTNIQYF. The CDR3 region has the DNA TGTGCCAGTAGTATATTGCAAACTAATATTCAGTACTTC.

The gene calls are TRBV21-1 and TRBJ2-7; whether TRBD1, the table's D call, matches the DNA was not checked. TRBV21-1 is a known pseudogene. The CDR3 has 15 residues. CDR3 region: CASSPRQGGTYEQYF. In nucleotides, the CDR3 is TGTGCCAGCAGCCCGCGACAGGGGGGCACCTACGAGCAGTACTTC.